The following is a TCR beta chain sequence with its context. The data originate from a study of control samples from healthy donors and cancer patients. With 2 bases clipped from V and 2 bases from J, the junction kept 2 bases outside the gene matches. CDR1 is LGHDT, CDR2 YNNKEL, per germline (reference sequence). This CDR3 is 14 amino acids long. Produced via immunoSEQ multiplex PCR; TCRdb's table is partial and in-frame only. The profile shows about 120,000 clones, around 87% of them singletons. The sample taken for sequencing was blood. The receptor was isolated from a man under 40 in good health. This chain connects TRBV3-1 (or the pseudogene TRBV3-2) to TRBJ2-5; 7 bases fit TRBD2. The CDR3 loop is CASSQFSGQETQYF. CDR3 bases: TGTGCCAGCAGCCAATTTAGCGGGCAAGAGACCCAGTACTTC.